The 27 T cell receptor beta chains given below trace back to one sample, sequenced in a study of cytomegalovirus exposure and HLA in healthy donors. With 60 Vbeta and 13 Jbeta primers, the PCR was carried out. Sequencing was performed with immunoSEQ multiplex PCR; in TCRdb, only in-frame clones are kept and a portion is missing. The top ten clones hold around 6.4% of a sample with tens of thousands of clones, around 76% of them seen once. The sample consisted of PBMCs. These receptors were collected from a woman aged 50 to 60 in good health and CMV-seropositive.

The gene calls are TRBV5-6 and TRBJ2-7; D perhaps matches TRBD2 (5 bases). This CDR3 spans 12 amino acids. Germline values: CDR1 SGHDT, CDR2 YYEEEE. The V gene lost 6 bases and the J gene lost 4 bases, with 11 bases spanning the gap. This CDR3 reads CASTGKLYEQYF. CDR3 sequence (DNA): TGTGCCAGCACCGGGAAACTTTACGAGCAGTACTTC. Together with reference TRBV5-6 and TRBJ2-7, the CDR3 gives the full variable domain: DAGVTQSPTHLIKTRGQQVTLRCSPKSGHDTVSWYQQALGQGPQFIFQYYEEEERQRGNFPDRFSGHQFPNYSSELNVNALLLGDSALYLCASTGKLYEQYFGPGTRLTVT.

The gene calls are TRBV6-1 and TRBJ2-4; D possibly corresponds to TRBD2 (6 bases). CDR3 size: 14 residues. Between the trimmed V and J ends, which lost 8 bases and 4 bases, there was a span of 15 bases. Germline assignment: CDR1 MNHNS and CDR2 SASEGT. This CDR3 reads CASRRDSSKNIQYF. The CDR3, as DNA: TGTGCCAGCCGTCGGGACTCCTCGAAAAACATTCAGTACTTC.

This chain uses TRBV29-1 with TRBJ2-7; 10 bases are a match to TRBD1. V shed 6 bases and J 1 base; nucleotides not matched to a gene: 6. Germline V gene sequence: CDR1 SQVTM, CDR2 ANQGSEA. The CDR3 length is 14 residues. CDR3 in DNA: TGCAGCGTGCTCCGGGACAGGGGTTCCTACGAGCAGTACTTC. Protein sequence: CSVLRDRGSYEQYF.

The V gene is TRBV27, the J gene TRBJ2-1, with TRBD2 matching 8 bases. Germline V gene lookup returns CDR1 MNHEY and CDR2 SMNVEV (reference sequence). V dropped 3 bases and J dropped 5; count of bases not matched to a gene: 9. The length of the CDR3 is 16 residues. The chain's CDR3 is CASSFSIEREHNEQFF. The CDR3 DNA is TGTGCCAGCAGTTTTAGTATCGAGCGGGAGCACAATGAGCAGTTCTTC.

This clone has a handful of counts. The chain joins TRBV5-1 to TRBJ1-1; 7 bases line up with TRBD1. The CDR3 length is 14 residues. Germline CDR1 SGHRS, CDR2 YFSETQ. J gave up 3 bases and V 2 bases, and 4 bases lay outside the gene matches. The CDR3 sequence: CASSFRGEYTEAFF. DNA of the CDR3: TGCGCCAGCAGCTTCAGGGGGGAGTACACTGAAGCTTTCTTT.

CDR3 amino acids: CASRVAGSTYEQYF. The CDR3 region has the DNA TGTGCCAGCAGGGTCGCAGGATCTACCTACGAGCAGTACTTC. This chain connects TRBV13 to TRBJ2-7, with D hard to call. Germline V lookup: CDR1 PRHDT, CDR2 FYEKMQ (reference sequence). The ends were cut back, 6 bases at V and 2 bases at J, with 14 bases in the middle. The CDR3 has 14 amino acids.

The gene calls are TRBV11-2 and TRBJ2-7, with D perhaps matching TRBD2 (6 bases). The CDR3 spans 15 residues. CDR1 is SGHAT, CDR2 FQNNGV, per germline. V was shortened by 1 base and J by 1 base, with 11 bases between the two germline ends. CDR3 amino acids: CASSLGGVLSYEQYF. The DNA of the CDR3 is TGTGCCAGCAGCTTAGGGGGGGTGTTATCCTACGAGCAGTACTTC.

This chain links TRBV29-1 with TRBJ1-5; weak D call: TRBD1 (5 bases). Trimming took 4 bases from V and 4 from J, leaving 8 bases between them. Germline V lookup: CDR1 SQVTM, CDR2 ANQGSEA. The CDR3 is 12 residues long. CDR3 protein: CSVARDNQPQHF. The CDR3 DNA sequence: TGCAGCGTTGCCAGGGATAATCAGCCCCAGCATTTT.

This clone appeared once. The chain carries TRBV5-1 and TRBJ2-1; D perhaps matches TRBD2 (5 bases). The CDR3 loop spans 13 amino acids. CDR1 is SGHRS, CDR2 YFSETQ, per germline. V lost 1 base, J lost 5 bases, and 7 bases lay in between. CDR3 region: CASSLYGDNEQFF. In nucleotides, the CDR3 is TGCGCCAGCAGCTTGTACGGGGACAATGAGCAGTTCTTC.

This clone showed up just a few times. The V gene is TRBV28, the J gene TRBJ2-4; 7 bases align to TRBD1. The CDR3 runs 15 residues. CDR1 is MDHEN, CDR2 SYDVKM, per germline. Unmatched junction bases numbered 8, after V lost 5 bases and J lost 4 bases. CDR3: CASSRSGTEKNIQYF. In DNA form, the CDR3 reads TGTGCCAGCAGTCGCTCCGGGACAGAAAAAAACATTCAGTACTTC.

The chain couples TRBV19 to TRBJ1-1; D unresolved. Trimming shortened V by 3 bases and J by 0 bases, and 11 bases separated the two germline ends. CDR1 and CDR2 (germline): LNHDA, SQIVND (reference sequence). CDR3 size: 15 residues. The chain's CDR3 is CASSISGTMNTEAFF. DNA for the CDR3: TGTGCCAGTAGTATCAGCGGCACTATGAACACTGAAGCTTTCTTT.

The chain couples TRBV30 to TRBJ2-3; a weak D match, TRBD2 (5 bases). Germline CDR1 reads GTSNPN; CDR2 reads SVGIG (reference sequence). The CDR3 length is 15 residues. V was trimmed by 4 bases and J by 0 bases, leaving 14 bases between them. Here the CDR3 reads CAWTATGTSTDTQYF. Here the CDR3 DNA reads TGTGCCTGGACCGCCACGGGAACTAGCACAGATACGCAGTATTTT.

This clone was found a few times. V and J are TRBV7-3 and TRBJ2-1, with D possibly matching TRBD2 (6 bases). Trimming stripped 1 base from V and 6 bases from J, with 7 bases between. Germline CDR1 and CDR2: SGHTA and FQGTGA. CDR3 length equals 13 residues. CDR3 loop: CASSLRRGNEQFF. The DNA of the CDR3 is TGTGCCAGCAGCTTAAGGCGGGGCAATGAGCAGTTCTTC.

This clone was found a few times. This chain connects TRBV10-3 to TRBJ2-3, with 8 bases lining up with TRBD2. The CDR3 runs to 14 residues. V shed 7 bases and J 2 bases; nucleotides not matched to a gene: 5. Germline values: CDR1 ENHRY, CDR2 SYGVKD. The CDR3 sequence is CAIKGLGNTDTQYF. The CDR3 DNA reads as TGTGCCATCAAGGGACTAGGCAACACAGATACGCAGTATTTT.

This chain connects TRBV29-1 to TRBJ1-2, with unresolved D. Germline V gene lookup returns CDR1 SQVTM and CDR2 ANQGSEA. There are 14 residues in the CDR3. V was cut by 1 base and J by 2 bases, with 11 bases left in between. CDR3 in amino acids: CSVEGSELNYGYTF. The CDR3 coding sequence is TGCAGCGTTGAAGGCTCAGAACTAAACTATGGCTACACCTTC. The entire variable domain, with the rest obtained from reference TRBV29-1 and TRBJ1-2, is as follows: SAVISQKPSRDICQRGTSLTIQCQVDSQVTMMFWYRQQPGQSLTLIATANQGSEATYESGFVIDKFPISRPNLTFSTLTVSNMSPEDSSIYLCSVEGSELNYGYTFGSGTRLTVV.

The rearrangement uses TRBV7-9 and TRBJ2-5, with TRBD2 matching 11 bases. J lost 5 bases, V lost 1 base, and 3 bases had no gene match. This CDR3 comprises 15 residues. The V gene's germline CDR1 is SEHNR and CDR2 FQNEAQ (reference sequence). Here the CDR3 reads CASSLGGTSGETQYF. CDR3 DNA sequence: TGTGCCAGCAGCTTAGGCGGGACTAGCGGCGAGACCCAGTACTTC.

This clone was seen a handful of times. CDR3 residues: CASSLKAGKGEKLFF. As DNA, the CDR3 is TGTGCCAGCAGCTTGAAGGCAGGGAAAGGCGAAAAACTGTTTTTT. The rearrangement links TRBV5-6 to TRBJ1-4; the D gene is possibly TRBD1 (5 bases). Germline V gives CDR1 SGHDT, CDR2 YYEEEE. V was pared by 1 base and J by 8 bases, with 15 bases between. The length of the CDR3 is 15 residues.

The chain couples TRBV5-4 to TRBJ2-5; the D gene is possibly TRBD2 (6 bases). The CDR3 runs to 16 residues. Between the trimmed V and J ends, which lost 1 base and 1 base, there was a span of 14 bases. Germline CDR1 and CDR2: SGHNT and YYREEE (reference sequence). The CDR3 spells CASSLKSGRSQETQYF. CDR3 sequence (DNA): TGTGCCAGCAGCTTGAAGAGCGGGCGCTCCCAAGAGACCCAGTACTTC.

The chain is built from TRBV6-5 and TRBJ2-7, with D maybe TRBD1 (5 bases). CDR1 and CDR2 from the germline V gene are MNHEY and SVGAGI. Trimming took 6 bases from V and 2 from J, leaving 14 bases between them. The CDR3 spans 14 residues. CDR3 residues: CASRTKTETYEQYF. CDR3 nucleotide sequence: TGTGCCAGCAGAACCAAGACAGAGACCTACGAGCAGTACTTC.

The chain is built from TRBV15 and TRBJ2-1, with 16 bases that match TRBD2. In germline, CDR1 is LNHNV, CDR2 YYDKDF (reference sequence). The CDR3 is made up of 19 amino acids. J gave up 2 bases and V 5 bases, and 9 bases lay outside the gene matches. CDR3 sequence reads: CATSSTGLAGGPPYNEQFF. DNA for the CDR3: TGTGCCACCAGCTCGACGGGACTAGCGGGAGGGCCACCCTACAATGAGCAGTTCTTC.

This clone was found a few times. The V call is TRBV18, the J call TRBJ1-1, with D possibly being TRBD1 (6 bases). The germline CDR1 and CDR2 sequences are KGHSH and LQKENI. The CDR3 runs to 13 residues. Trimming took off 5 bases at V and 1 base at J, with 8 bases between the two ends. The CDR3 DNA follows: TGTGCCAGCTCAACAGGGAAGAACACTGAAGCTTTCTTT. This gives the protein CASSTGKNTEAFF.

The chain is built from TRBV27 and TRBJ1-2; 8 bases align to TRBD1. The CDR3 contains 12 residues. The V segment lost 2 bases and the J segment 7 bases; nucleotides outside the gene matches: 0. From germline, CDR1 is MNHEY and CDR2 SMNVEV (reference sequence). The CDR3 nucleotides are TGTGCCAGCAGTTTAACAGGGGGTGGCTACACCTTC. Its translation is CASSLTGGGYTF.

This clone was seen a handful of times. The DNA of the CDR3 is TGTGCCAGCAGCCCTGCCCAGGGGCACTATGGCTACACCTTC. Translation gives CASSPAQGHYGYTF. The rearrangement joins TRBV27 to TRBJ1-2; tentatively, D is TRBD1 (6 bases). V was cut by 6 bases and J by 3 bases, with 14 bases left in between. Germline-derived CDR1 and CDR2 are MNHEY and SMNVEV (reference sequence). The CDR3 sequence is 14 residues long.

The chain carries TRBV4-1 and TRBJ2-5; 7 bases line up with TRBD2. In germline, CDR1 is MGHRA, CDR2 YSYEKL. Trimming took 1 base from V and 5 from J; bases not matched to a gene: 13. The CDR3 consists of 17 residues. The CDR3 coding sequence is TGCGCCAGCAGCCAAGCCCGGGGGGTGGCTAGTTGGGAGACCCAGTACTTC. Protein sequence: CASSQARGVASWETQYF.

This rearrangement joins TRBV29-1 to TRBJ2-5; the D gene is possibly TRBD1 (6 bases). The germline gives CDR1 SQVTM, CDR2 ANQGSEA. This CDR3 region has 13 residues. Trimming removed 7 bases at V and 0 bases at J, with 12 bases between. CDR3 amino acids: CSAPPGDQETQYF. The CDR3 coding sequence is TGCAGCGCCCCCCCAGGGGACCAAGAGACCCAGTACTTC.

V and J are TRBV29-1 and TRBJ1-2, with 10 bases fitting TRBD1. The germline V gene has CDR1 SQVTM and CDR2 ANQGSEA. This CDR3 comprises 13 residues. The V segment lost 4 bases and the J segment 5 bases; nucleotides outside the gene matches: 4. The CDR3 region has the DNA TGCAGCGTTGGGACAGGGGGAAGATATGGCTACACCTTC. Translated: CSVGTGGRYGYTF.

The V and J genes are TRBV6-5 and TRBJ2-7, with TRBD1 identical over 8 bases. Germline CDR1 is MNHEY and CDR2 is SVGAGI. V dropped 5 bases and J dropped 3; count of bases not matched to a gene: 6. CDR3 length equals 14 residues. The CDR3 DNA reads as TGTGCCAGCAGTAGACAGGGGATCATCTACGAGCAGTACTTC. Encoded protein: CASSRQGIIYEQYF.